This record looks at one T cell receptor beta chain sequence and its context. As yet, its antigen is unknown. Looked up from germline, CDR1 is MNHNS and CDR2 is SASEGT. The CDR3 sequence is 15 residues long. V was pared by 2 bases and J by 1 base, with 3 bases of the junction left unmatched. This sample stems from a study of cytomegalovirus exposure and HLA in healthy donors. Study outcomes and limitations: Most CMV-associated TCR beta chains appeared HLA-restricted in a later analysis.

60 Vbeta and 13 Jbeta primers were used in PCR. The repertoire was sequenced with immunoSEQ multiplex PCR; TCRdb's copy has only in-frame clones and lacks some. The repertoire includes approximately 170,000 clones, 65% to 80% of them detected once, and approximately 4.4% sits in the top ten. This TCR was sampled from a man in his late teens or twenties in good health and CMV-seropositive. The V gene is TRBV6-1, the J gene TRBJ2-7, with 9 positions matching TRBD2. Sequencing was performed on PBMCs. The CDR3 nucleotides read TGTGCCAGCAGTGAACCAGCGGGAGGTTCCTACGAGCAGTACGTC. Amino acids: CASSEPAGGSYEQYV.